Below, one T cell receptor (beta chain) is given with its context. What it binds is not known. The source of the sample is a study of cytomegalovirus exposure and HLA in healthy donors. Points from the study as a whole: Rare TCR sequences dominated, though some public TCRs recurred in many donors. Excluded: some indistinguishable V segments such as TRBV6-2 and TRBV6-3. Prior analysis indicated that the majority of TCR beta V segments exhibited productivity approximately 87% or approximately 30% of the time.

The PCR used 60 Vbeta and 13 Jbeta primers. The protocol was immunoSEQ multiplex PCR, while the TCRdb copy is restricted to in-frame clones and leaves out a portion. This table has some 150,000 clones, about 61% appearing once. This CDR3 is built from 16 residues. Germline CDR1 and CDR2: KGHSH and LQKENI. Trimming cost V 3 bases and J 0 bases, with 14 bases left between them. This sequence was found in a middle-aged woman in good health and CMV-seronegative. Sequencing was performed on PBMCs. V and J are TRBV18 and TRBJ1-1; TRBD1 might be the D (6 bases). The CDR3 loop reads CASSPWLTGMNTEAFF. The CDR3 nucleotides are TGTGCCAGCTCACCGTGGCTGACAGGCATGAACACTGAAGCTTTCTTT.